The 15 T cell receptor beta chains in this list originate from one sample, sequenced in a study of shared clonotypes between healthy human individuals. This table comes from immunoSEQ multiplex PCR, and its TCRdb copy is limited to in-frame clones, with some not included. Among 740,000 or so clones, around 73% were seen once, and the ten largest hold 1.5% to 2%. Sequenced material: memory CD4+ T cells sorted from blood. Subset in this sample: CD45RA-negative fraction. The receptors were gathered from a woman aged 25 to 39 in good health.

The V call is TRBV5-8, the J call TRBJ2-3, with D maybe TRBD1 (6 bases). Germline V gene lookup returns CDR1 SGHTS and CDR2 YDEGEE. Trimming removed 3 bases from V and 0 bases from J, with 17 bases in between. The CDR3 runs 17 residues. The CDR3: CASSSGTDSLSTDTQYF. The CDR3 nucleotides read TGTGCCAGCAGCTCGGGGACGGACAGCCTCAGCACAGATACGCAGTATTTT.

The chain recombines TRBV27 with TRBJ1-4; the D gene is possibly TRBD1 (5 bases). This CDR3 has 14 residues. Trimming cost V 6 bases and J 8 bases, with 16 bases left between them. CDR1 MNHEY and CDR2 SMNVEV come from the germline V gene (reference sequence). The CDR3 loop is CASRPGGDREKLFF. CDR3 coding DNA: TGTGCCAGCAGACCGGGGGGGGATCGGGAAAAACTGTTTTTT.

The chain joins TRBV28 to TRBJ2-5; D remains ambiguous. The germline CDR1 and CDR2 sequences are MDHEN and SYDVKM. The CDR3 runs to 14 residues. Trimming removed 6 bases at V and 8 bases at J, with 19 bases between. CDR3 loop: CASSLYLLPNTQYF. The CDR3 DNA is TGTGCCAGCAGCCTTTACCTCCTCCCAAATACCCAGTACTTC.

This clone appeared once. The chain is built from TRBV28 and TRBJ1-5, with 9 bases identical to TRBD1. Germline CDR1 and CDR2: MDHEN and SYDVKM. The CDR3 covers 13 residues. V shed 5 bases and J 6 bases; nucleotides not matched to a gene: 2. CDR3 in amino acids: CASSTGGGQPQHF. The DNA for the CDR3 is TGTGCCAGCAGTACAGGGGGCGGTCAGCCCCAGCATTTT. The whole variable domain, filled in from reference TRBV28 and TRBJ1-5, reads DVKVTQSSRYLVKRTGEKVFLECVQDMDHENMFWYRQDPGLGLRLIYFSYDVKMKEKGDIPEGYSVSREKKERFSLILESASTNQTSMYLCASSTGGGQPQHFGDGTRLSIL.

The chain combines TRBV30 with TRBJ1-6; the D is unclear. V was cut by 2 bases and J by 4 bases, with 12 bases left in between. The V gene's germline CDR1 is GTSNPN and CDR2 SVGIG (reference sequence). The CDR3 has 15 residues. CDR3 sequence (DNA): TGTGCCTGGAGTTCCGGGGAGGGATATAATTCACCCCTCCACTTT. Translating it yields CAWSSGEGYNSPLHF.

This clone was seen a single time. This rearrangement joins TRBV6-1 to TRBJ1-3; no definite D call. This CDR3 spans 10 amino acids. Germline V gene lookup returns CDR1 MNHNS and CDR2 SASEGT. V was cut by 8 bases and J by 6 bases, with 5 bases left in between. This CDR3 is CASGENTIYF. The DNA for the CDR3 is TGTGCCAGCGGAGAAAACACCATATATTTT.

The chain employs TRBV27 and TRBJ2-7, with TRBD1 matching over 8 bases. CDR1 is MNHEY, CDR2 SMNVEV, per germline (reference sequence). This CDR3 has 15 residues. Trimming cost V 6 bases and J 5 bases; bases outside gene matches: 12. The CDR3 nucleotides are TGTGCCAGCAGGCCCCTGGACAGGGTGACCCACGAGCAGTACTTC. This sequence encodes CASRPLDRVTHEQYF.

This clone was counted a few times. Other DNA sequences from this sample encode an identical CDR3 as well. DNA of the CDR3: TGTGCCAGCAGCTTAGGGCAGGGTACTGAAGCTTTCTTT. It yields the protein CASSLGQGTEAFF. The rearrangement joins TRBV7-3 to TRBJ1-1, with D maybe TRBD1 (5 bases). The CDR3 extends over 13 amino acids. Trimming removed 2 bases at V and 5 bases at J, with 9 bases between. Germline V gene lookup returns CDR1 SGHTA and CDR2 FQGTGA.

This clone was detected only once. This rearrangement joins TRBV6-5 to TRBJ2-5; 8 bases align to TRBD2. V was pared by 6 bases and J by 1 base, with 7 bases of the junction left unmatched. Germline assignment: CDR1 MNHEY and CDR2 SVGAGI. This CDR3 spans 15 amino acids. The CDR3 nucleotides read TGTGCCAGCAGCGGGGCGGGAGGTCTCCAAGAGACCCAGTACTTC. Translating it yields CASSGAGGLQETQYF.

The chain has TRBV7-9 and TRBJ1-5; TRBD1 agrees at 7 bases. CDR1 is SEHNR, CDR2 FQNEAQ, per germline (reference sequence). Germline trimming cut 5 bases from V and 4 bases from J; bases unmatched to any gene: 5. The CDR3 spans 14 residues. The CDR3 loop reads CASSTTGINQPQHF. The DNA of the CDR3 is TGTGCCAGCAGCACGACAGGGATAAATCAGCCCCAGCATTTT.

This clone was counted ten times or more. The V and J genes are TRBV11-2 and TRBJ2-7; TRBD2 is a possible D gene (5 bases). The CDR3 loop spans 14 amino acids. Looked up from germline, CDR1 is SGHAT and CDR2 is FQNNGV. The V gene lost 4 bases and the J gene lost 0 bases, with 10 bases spanning the gap. DNA of the CDR3: TGTGCCAGCAGCTGGGCGGGCAGCTCCTACGAGCAGTACTTC. It yields the protein CASSWAGSSYEQYF.

The CDR3 nucleotides are TGCGCCAGCAGCTCAGGACTAGCGCGGAATACGCAGTATTTT. Translation: CASSSGLARNTQYF. The V call is TRBV5-1, the J call TRBJ2-3; 9 bases map to TRBD2. This CDR3 region has 14 residues. Germline-derived CDR1 and CDR2 are SGHRS and YFSETQ. V shed 3 bases, J shed 7 bases, and the junction held 6 bases outside the gene matches.

V gene TRBV30 combines with J gene TRBJ2-7; D gene ambiguous. Germline lookup yields CDR1 GTSNPN and CDR2 SVGIG (reference sequence). The CDR3 is made up of 14 amino acids. The V gene lost 1 base and the J gene lost 0 bases, with 10 bases spanning the gap. CDR3 DNA: TGTGCCTGGAGTGGTAAGCGAACCTCCTACGAGCAGTACTTC. Its protein is CAWSGKRTSYEQYF.

The CDR3 sequence is CATWDRYRHGYTF. The DNA for the CDR3 is TGTGCCACTTGGGACAGGTACCGCCATGGCTACACCTTC. V and J are TRBV28 and TRBJ1-2, with 8 bases fitting TRBD1. Germline V gene sequence: CDR1 MDHEN, CDR2 SYDVKM. The J segment lost 6 bases and the V segment lost 10 bases, leaving 10 bases of the junction unmatched. The CDR3 totals 13 residues.

The chain couples TRBV20-1 to TRBJ1-1; D gene unclear. Germline V gene data show CDR1 as DFQATT and CDR2 as SNEGSKA (reference sequence). V was clipped by 5 bases and J by 5 bases, with 6 bases between them. CDR3 size: 10 residues. The CDR3 loop reads CSAHSTEAFF. The CDR3 DNA is TGCAGTGCTCACTCAACTGAAGCTTTCTTT.